The source of this T cell receptor (beta chain) is a study of CD8 T cells in Susac syndrome. Study-level results: The study acknowledged a relatively small number of individuals in its TCR sequencing and HLA analysis.

The length of the CDR3 is 15 residues. Per germline, CDR1 SGDLS and CDR2 YYNGEE. Turning to this clonotype: Its antigen is as yet unknown. Sequence at one end of the junction differs from germline and may be a read error.

Sequencing of TCR beta drew on CD8+ and CD4+ T cells from blood. All included Susac syndrome patients satisfied recently defined diagnostic criteria for definite or probable disease. Bulk CD8+ and CD4+ cells came from magnetic negative isolation; CD8+ TEMRA by FACS. An amount of RNA that ranged from roughly 0.5 to 1 ug was reverse transcribed with random hexamers. TCRdb redid the calling of the immunoSEQ multiplex PCR reads with MiXCR, one entry per CDR3 protein. This table has 95,000 to 150,000 distinct CDR3 sequences, roughly 94% appearing once. Material: CD8+ T cells from PBMCs. The rearrangement uses TRBV9 and TRBJ1-1, with D unresolved. The sequence derives from a human donor with Susac syndrome. The CDR3 coding sequence is TGTGCCAGCAGCGTAGGGGGTACCGGGAACACTGAAGTTTTCTTT. It yields the protein CASSVGGTGNTEVFF.